A single sample gave rise to the 8 T cell receptor beta chains below, sequenced in a study of T cell responses to AZD1222 COVID-19 vaccine. Clones were sequenced by immunoSEQ multiplex PCR, and TCRdb holds only the in-frame ones, with some missing. This table has 100,000 to 150,000 clones, around 84% appearing once. The source was peripheral blood, collected 28 days after the second AZD1222 dose. The receptors come from an adult who received the AZD1222 COVID-19 vaccine.

This rearrangement joins TRBV30 to TRBJ2-4; D possibly corresponds to TRBD2 (5 bases). The germline gives CDR1 GTSNPN, CDR2 SVGIG (reference sequence). The CDR3 consists of 11 residues. Between the trimmed V and J ends, which lost 2 bases and 7 bases, there was a span of 6 bases. The CDR3 region has the DNA TGTGCCTGGAGTACGGGGAACATTCAGTACTTC. This encodes CAWSTGNIQYF.

The chain carries TRBV7-9 and TRBJ2-2; TRBD1 is a possible D gene (6 bases). This CDR3 spans 15 amino acids. V lost 6 bases and J lost 2, with 13 bases in between. From germline, CDR1 is SEHNR and CDR2 FQNEAQ (reference sequence). The CDR3 bases are TGTGCCAGCAGAAGCCAGGACAGCAACACCGGGGAGCTGTTTTTT. It yields the protein CASRSQDSNTGELFF.

CDR3 amino acids: CASSPTGGPEYSNQPQHF. In DNA form, the CDR3 reads TGTGCCAGCAGTCCGACAGGGGGCCCTGAGTATAGCAATCAGCCCCAGCATTTT. The chain is built from TRBV28 and TRBJ1-5; 10 nucleotides align to TRBD1. There are 18 residues in the CDR3. Germline V lookup: CDR1 MDHEN, CDR2 SYDVKM. V lost 5 bases, J lost 0 bases, and 10 bases stayed unmatched.

The rearrangement joins TRBV9 to TRBJ1-1; D unclear. Germline V gene data show CDR1 as SGDLS and CDR2 as YYNGEE. CDR3 size: 14 residues. The V end lost 5 bases, the J end lost 0 bases, and 11 bases lay between the germline ends. The CDR3 loop reads CASSTSSMNTEAFF. CDR3 nucleotides: TGTGCCAGCAGTACCTCTAGTATGAACACTGAAGCTTTCTTT.

The rearrangement uses TRBV11-2 and TRBJ2-5; D is uncertain. The CDR3 sequence is 12 residues long. Between the trimmed V and J ends, which lost 6 bases and 4 bases, there was a span of 9 bases. Germline V gene data show CDR1 as SGHAT and CDR2 as FQNNGV. CDR3 DNA: TGTGCCAGCAGATTGGTCGGAGAGACCCAGTACTTC. It codes for CASRLVGETQYF. Looking up the rest from reference TRBV11-2 and TRBJ2-5 gives the full variable domain: EAGVAQSPRYKIIEKRQSVAFWCNPISGHATLYWYQQILGQGPKLLIQFQNNGVVDDSQLPKDRFSAERLKGVDSTLKIQPAKLEDSAVYLCASRLVGETQYFGPGTRLLVL.

V and J are TRBV11-3 and TRBJ2-5; D uncertain. The germline V gene has CDR1 SGHNT and CDR2 YENEEA. The CDR3 has 12 residues. Trimming left V 5 bases short and J 5 bases short, with 9 bases between. This CDR3 is CASSRSEETQYF. For the CDR3, the DNA is TGTGCCAGCAGCCGATCAGAGGAGACCCAGTACTTC.

The chain couples TRBV19 to TRBJ1-2; D unclear. Germline-derived CDR1 and CDR2 are LNHDA and SQIVND (reference sequence). The length of the CDR3 is 12 residues. The V end was cut by 6 bases, the J end by 1 base, with 6 bases between. In nucleotides, the CDR3 is TGTGCCAGTAGCAACAATAACTATGGCTACACCTTC. Translation gives CASSNNNYGYTF. Supplemented by reference TRBV19 and TRBJ1-2, the full variable domain reads DGGITQSPKYLFRKEGQNVTLSCEQNLNHDAMYWYRQDPGQGLRLIYYSQIVNDFQKGDIAEGYSVSREKKESFPLTVTSAQKNPTAFYLCASSNNNYGYTFGSGTRLTVV.

This sequence joins TRBV19 and TRBJ1-2; possible D gene TRBD1, 5 bases. The CDR3 covers 19 residues. V was trimmed by 4 bases and J by 3 bases, leaving 27 bases between them. The germline gives CDR1 LNHDA, CDR2 SQIVND (reference sequence). CDR3: CASSKGLMGRLGSDYGYTF. Here the CDR3 DNA reads TGTGCCAGTAGTAAAGGCCTTATGGGGCGACTCGGCTCGGACTATGGCTACACCTTC.